This T cell receptor beta chain was observed in a study of blood T cell repertoires in COVID-19. Study background: Whether acute or convalescent, the COVID-19 samples came from the United States, Italy and Spain. T cells, B-cell-depleted T cells, or PBMCs supplied cDNA or gDNA.

This CDR3 comprises 11 residues. V shed 3 bases and J shed 4 bases, with 7 bases lying between them. Germline lookup yields CDR1 SQVTM and CDR2 ANQGSEA. Authors' analysis steps: By means of reference gene primer amplification, nucleated cell counts were estimated. Clones were read by immunoSEQ multiplex PCR, and TCRdb kept only the in-frame ones, dropping some. The DNA was the basis for D and trimming; V, J and clone size are from that table. The table shows about 60,000 clones, with under 90% occurring only once. The material sequenced was peripheral blood. The chain joins TRBV29-1 to TRBJ2-7, with no clear D. The origin of this receptor is a human donor in a cohort sampled during active COVID-19. The CDR3 region is CSVDSGYEQYF. DNA for the CDR3: TGCAGCGTTGATTCCGGGTACGAGCAGTACTTC.